These 14 T cell receptor beta chains were sequenced from one sample in a study of cytomegalovirus exposure and HLA in healthy donors. Sequencing was performed with immunoSEQ multiplex PCR; in TCRdb, only in-frame clones are kept and a portion is missing. The sample shows roughly 130,000 clones, roughly 86% of them seen only once. Sequencing was performed on PBMCs. The receptors here all came from a woman younger than 45 in good health and CMV-seronegative.

The gene calls are TRBV4-2 and TRBJ2-5, with D tentatively TRBD2 (6 bases). V shed 4 bases and J shed 4 bases, with 19 bases lying between them. Per the germline V gene, CDR1 is LGHNA and CDR2 is YNFKEQ. The CDR3 totals 16 residues. CDR3 region: CASSRRLDGGAETQYF. As DNA, the CDR3 is TGTGCCAGCAGCCGGCGGTTGGACGGGGGAGCAGAGACCCAGTACTTC.

The rearrangement uses TRBV6-1 and TRBJ2-5, with TRBD2 identical over 10 bases. V lost 2 bases, J lost 2 bases, and 11 bases stayed unmatched. Germline values: CDR1 MNHNS, CDR2 SASEGT. The CDR3 covers 18 residues. CDR3 nucleotides: TGTGCCAGCAGTGAATGGGGCGGAGCGGGGGGGAGACAAGAGACCCAGTACTTC. The encoded protein is CASSEWGGAGGRQETQYF.

Worth noting for this clone: The identical CDR3 is also encoded by other nucleotide sequences in the sample. This chain links TRBV7-2 with TRBJ1-2; possible D gene TRBD1, 6 bases. With 6 bases removed from V and 5 bases from J, the gap between germline ends came to 13 bases. This CDR3 spans 13 amino acids. The V gene's germline CDR1 is SGHTA and CDR2 FQGNSA. The CDR3: CASSPNRDYGYTF. Written as DNA, the CDR3 is TGTGCCAGCAGTCCTAACAGGGATTATGGCTACACCTTC.

This chain uses TRBV5-1 with TRBJ2-1, with D possibly being TRBD1 (5 bases). With 0 bases removed from V and 3 bases from J, the gap between germline ends came to 16 bases. This CDR3 region has 17 residues. Germline loops: CDR1 SGHRS, CDR2 YFSETQ. Here the CDR3 DNA reads TGCGCCAGCAGCTTGGCCACAGGATCTTCTCTCTACAATGAGCAGTTCTTC. Encoded protein: CASSLATGSSLYNEQFF.

V and J are TRBV5-4 and TRBJ2-3, with D possibly TRBD2 on 6 matching bases. Germline V gene data show CDR1 as SGHNT and CDR2 as YYREEE (reference sequence). The CDR3 covers 16 residues. V lost 5 bases to trimming and J lost 0 bases, with 16 bases between them. The CDR3 spells CASSRQSGVSTDTQYF. The DNA for the CDR3 is TGTGCCAGCAGTCGGCAGTCGGGGGTCAGCACAGATACGCAGTATTTT.

This clone showed up just once. This sample includes further DNA sequences coding for the same CDR3. This rearrangement joins TRBV5-1 to TRBJ1-1, with D perhaps matching TRBD1 (6 bases). The CDR3 extends over 14 amino acids. Germline CDR1 SGHRS, CDR2 YFSETQ. V lost 4 bases, J lost 1 base, and 11 bases lay in between. CDR3 protein: CASSLDRQNTEAFF. CDR3 sequence (DNA): TGCGCCAGCAGCCTAGACAGGCAGAACACTGAAGCTTTCTTT.

This clone was picked up one time. V usage is TRBV6-1 and J usage is TRBJ2-7; 7 bases fit TRBD1. In germline, CDR1 is MNHNS, CDR2 SASEGT. Trimming took 6 bases from V and 6 from J; bases not matched to a gene: 8. This CDR3 has 13 amino acids. CDR3 amino acids: CASRKTGSGEQYF. The CDR3 region has the DNA TGTGCCAGCAGGAAGACAGGGTCAGGCGAGCAGTACTTC.

This chain connects TRBV19 to TRBJ2-2; D is possibly TRBD2 (5 bases). The CDR3 totals 15 residues. V lost 1 base, J lost 4 bases, and 10 bases lay in between. The germline gives CDR1 LNHDA, CDR2 SQIVND (reference sequence). The CDR3 reads CASSIGGLGTGELFF. In DNA form, the CDR3 reads TGTGCCAGTAGTATAGGAGGGCTGGGCACCGGGGAGCTGTTTTTT.

This chain uses TRBV5-5 with TRBJ2-3, with TRBD1 as a possible D gene (6 bases). The V and J ends lost 2 bases and 2 bases respectively, with 12 bases between them. Germline V CDR1 and CDR2: SGHKS, YYEKEE (reference sequence). The CDR3 has 15 residues. For the CDR3, the DNA is TGTGCCAGCAGCTTACAGGGCCAGCACACAGATACGCAGTATTTT. This sequence encodes CASSLQGQHTDTQYF.

This chain connects TRBV19 to TRBJ2-6; D ambiguous. CDR1 and CDR2 from the germline V gene are LNHDA and SQIVND (reference sequence). Deletions cut 1 base from V and 0 bases from J, with 4 bases between. The CDR3 has 15 residues. This CDR3 is CASSIVSSGANVLTF. The CDR3 DNA reads TGTGCCAGTAGTATAGTGAGCTCTGGGGCCAACGTCCTGACTTTC. The full variable domain, completed using reference TRBV19 and TRBJ2-6, is DGGITQSPKYLFRKEGQNVTLSCEQNLNHDAMYWYRQDPGQGLRLIYYSQIVNDFQKGDIAEGYSVSREKKESFPLTVTSAQKNPTAFYLCASSIVSSGANVLTFGAGSRLTVL.

The chain recombines TRBV29-1 with TRBJ2-2; 7 nucleotides match TRBD1. Germline V gene sequence: CDR1 SQVTM, CDR2 ANQGSEA. The V segment lost 2 bases and the J segment 6 bases; nucleotides outside the gene matches: 15. The CDR3 is 17 residues long. CDR3 in amino acids: CSVEPPGNKGAPGELFF. The CDR3 nucleotides are TGCAGCGTTGAACCCCCCGGGAACAAGGGGGCCCCCGGGGAGCTGTTTTTT.

The chain has TRBV6-5 and TRBJ1-4, with TRBD1 as a possible D gene (6 bases). V lost 6 bases and J lost 7, with 15 bases in between. Germline-derived CDR1 and CDR2 are MNHEY and SVGAGI. The CDR3 spans 14 residues. CDR3 bases: TGTGCCAGCAGCCCAGGGGTTGGCGGTGAAAAACTGTTTTTT. This sequence encodes CASSPGVGGEKLFF.

This clone appeared a single time. The CDR3 loop reads CASSLGQAGSSYNSPLHF. CDR3 bases: TGTGCCAGCAGCCTAGGCCAGGCAGGAAGCTCCTATAATTCACCCCTCCACTTT. The rearrangement uses TRBV7-2 and TRBJ1-6; D is unclear. CDR1 SGHTA and CDR2 FQGNSA come from the germline V gene. The V gene lost 5 bases and the J gene lost 0 bases, with 17 bases spanning the gap. This CDR3 spans 18 amino acids.

V usage is TRBV2 and J usage is TRBJ1-1, with D hard to call. Germline V gene sequence: CDR1 SNHLY, CDR2 FYNNEI. Deletions cut 5 bases from V and 5 bases from J, with 12 bases between. The CDR3 runs 13 residues. The DNA of the CDR3 is TGTGCCAGCAGTACCCGGACTGATACTGAAGCTTTCTTT. This translates into CASSTRTDTEAFF.